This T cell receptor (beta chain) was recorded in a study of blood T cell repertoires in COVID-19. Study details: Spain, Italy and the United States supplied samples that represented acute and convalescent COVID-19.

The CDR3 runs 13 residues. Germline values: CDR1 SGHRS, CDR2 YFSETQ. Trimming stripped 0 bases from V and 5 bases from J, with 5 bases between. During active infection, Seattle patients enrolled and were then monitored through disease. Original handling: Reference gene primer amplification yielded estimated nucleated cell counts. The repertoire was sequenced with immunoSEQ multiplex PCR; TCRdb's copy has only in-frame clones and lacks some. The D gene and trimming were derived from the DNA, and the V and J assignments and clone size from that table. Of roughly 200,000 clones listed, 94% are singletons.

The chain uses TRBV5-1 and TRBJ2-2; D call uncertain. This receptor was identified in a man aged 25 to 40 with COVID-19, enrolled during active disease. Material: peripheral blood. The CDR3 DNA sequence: TGCGCCAGCAGCTTGGTCAGTACCGGGGAGCTGTTTTTT. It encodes CASSLVSTGELFF.